This T cell receptor beta chain was recorded in a study of shared T cell receptors in the human thymus. The ends were cut back, 0 bases at V and 5 bases at J, with 19 bases in the middle. This CDR3 has 17 amino acids. In germline, CDR1 is SGDLS, CDR2 YYNGEE. The assay was immunoSEQ multiplex PCR, and TCRdb's table has in-frame clones only and misses some. The sample consists of hundreds of thousands of clones, around 78% of them appearing once. These data were likewise used in another study, on human thymus T cells. That work contributes: Samples came from healthy Finnish infants during open corrective cardiac surgery. Corrective heart surgery yielded the resections from which the thymus tissue came. Related research found strongly overlapping thymic repertoires in unrelated individuals.

The chain uses TRBV9 and TRBJ2-3; weak D call: TRBD2 (6 bases). The receptor comes from a boy in the first two years of life with a congenital heart defect. Sequenced input: thymocytes. CDR3 in amino acids: CASSVVGAGSQGDTQYF. In DNA, the CDR3 is TGTGCCAGCAGCGTAGTCGGGGCGGGGTCGCAAGGAGATACGCAGTATTTT.